A single TCR beta chain is shown here with its context. Antigen unknown. This specimen belongs to a study of T-cell reconstitution after alpha-beta-depleted transplantation in children. Study results and limitations: Where some patients showed high TCRbeta diversity at day 60, it came from recipient T cells and thymic progenitors that had survived. A year post-transplant, T-cell counts and diversity derived mostly from newly produced T cells. Where alpha-beta T cells came from about two months after transplant was reportedly several hundred expanded graft clones.

Unique molecular identifiers were incorporated when the TCRbeta library was constructed. TCRdb passed the PCR reads through MiXCR, listing each CDR3 protein once. Of 110,000 or so distinct CDR3 sequences in the sample, approximately 6.4% were seen once. This sample comprised PBMCs, mostly from graft donor cells, obtained 360 days after TCRalphabeta/CD19-depleted stem cell transplant. The TCR was taken from a male patient between 2 and 10 years old who had a stem cell transplant for acute lymphoblastic leukemia, so the T cells may come from the graft donor.

The CDR3 region has the DNA TGCGCCAGCAGCCAAGGGCTAGCGGGGCTATACGAGCAGTACTTC. Translated, it gives CASSQGLAGLYEQYF. The chain employs TRBV4-3 and TRBJ2-7; TRBD2 matches 9 bases. V lost 1 base and J lost 4; bases outside the gene matches: 5. The CDR3 runs to 15 residues. Per the germline V gene, CDR1 is LGHNA and CDR2 is YSLEER.